The sample holds one count of the clone carrying this TCR beta chain. Its antigen remains unknown. Clones were sequenced by immunoSEQ multiplex PCR, and TCRdb holds only the in-frame ones, with some missing. The sample comprises some 100,000 clones, roughly 90% of which are singletons, and over 20% rests with the top ten. The sample comes from a study of T cell responses to AZD1222 COVID-19 vaccine. Study findings and constraints: It should be noted that donors were predominantly white British and more often female, and clonal diversity was possibly underestimated. At baseline, just six or seven AZD1222 recipients tested seropositive. CD4 TCRs covered the whole spike, strongest at regions 160-218 and 743-854.

The sequence was collected from an adult in good health. Sequences were derived from peripheral blood, sampled on day 0 of AZD1222 vaccination.

The CDR3 spells CASASQRTGPYSYEQYF. DNA for the CDR3: TGTGCCAGCGCATCCCAGCGAACAGGCCCATACTCCTACGAGCAGTACTTC. This sequence joins TRBV28 and TRBJ2-7, with TRBD1 as a possible D gene (5 bases). The CDR3 totals 17 residues. Germline assignment: CDR1 MDHEN and CDR2 SYDVKM. V was trimmed by 8 bases and J by 0 bases, leaving 23 bases between them.